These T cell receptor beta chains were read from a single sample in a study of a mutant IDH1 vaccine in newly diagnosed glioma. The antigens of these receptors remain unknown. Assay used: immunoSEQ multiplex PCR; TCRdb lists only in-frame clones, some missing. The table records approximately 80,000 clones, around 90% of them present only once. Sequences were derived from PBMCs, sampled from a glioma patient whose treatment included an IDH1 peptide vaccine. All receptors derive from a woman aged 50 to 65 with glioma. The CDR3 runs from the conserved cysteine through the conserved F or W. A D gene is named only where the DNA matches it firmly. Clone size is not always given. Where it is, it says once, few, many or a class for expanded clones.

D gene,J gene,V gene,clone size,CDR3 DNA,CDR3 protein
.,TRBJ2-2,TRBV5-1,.,TGCGCCAGCAGCTTCCGGGACTTAACCTACACCGGGGAGCTGTTTTTT,CASSFRDLTYTGELFF
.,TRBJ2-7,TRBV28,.,TGTGCCAGCAGTTTCCTAGTGGTCGGGAGACGAGAGCAGTACTTC,CASSFLVVGRREQYF
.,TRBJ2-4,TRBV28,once,TGTGCCAGCAGAGACCTCCTAGCCAAAAACATTCAGTACTTC,CASRDLLAKNIQYF
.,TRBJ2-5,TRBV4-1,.,TGCGCCAGCAGCCAAGAAACGCAAGAGACCCAGTACTTC,CASSQETQETQYF
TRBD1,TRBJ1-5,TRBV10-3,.,TGTGCCTCTCGGACAGGGGCAAGCAATCAGCCCCAGCATTTT,CASRTGASNQPQHF
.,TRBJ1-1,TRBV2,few,TGTGCCAGAAGGGCAGGGAACACTGAAGCTTTCTTT,CARRAGNTEAFF
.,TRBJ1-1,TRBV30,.,TGTGCCTGGAGTCTATACAGGGTGAACACTGAAGCTTTCTTT,CAWSLYRVNTEAFF
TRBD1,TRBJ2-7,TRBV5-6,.,TGTGCCAGCAGCTTGGAGACAGGGTTCTACGAGCAGTACTTC,CASSLETGFYEQYF
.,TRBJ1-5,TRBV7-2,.,TGTGCCAGCAGCCTACAGGGTAGTCAGCCCCAGCATTTT,CASSLQGSQPQHF
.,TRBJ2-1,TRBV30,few,TGTGCCTGGAGCCAGGACGGAACGTGGCAGTTCTTC,CAWSQDGTWQFF
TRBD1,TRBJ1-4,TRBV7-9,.,TGTGCCAGCAGCGTCCAGGGGGCTAATGAAAAACTGTTTTTT,CASSVQGANEKLFF
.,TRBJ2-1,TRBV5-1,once,TGCGCCAGCAGCGCGTGGGGCCCCAGTTACAATGAGCAGTTCTTC,CASSAWGPSYNEQFF
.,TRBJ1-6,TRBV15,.,TGTGCCACCAGCAGAGCCCAGGATAATTCACCCCTCCACTTT,CATSRAQDNSPLHF
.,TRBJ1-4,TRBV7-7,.,TGTGCTAGCAGCTTAGTAGCAGGAGTTAATGAAAAACTGTTTTTT,CASSLVAGVNEKLFF
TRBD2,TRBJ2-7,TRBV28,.,TGTGCCAGCAGTTCTGGGACTAGCGGTGTCGTGCAGTACTTC,CASSSGTSGVVQYF
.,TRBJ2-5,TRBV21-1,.,TGTGCCAGCAGCAAAGGTCTGGGGGAGGGGACCCAGTACTTC,CASSKGLGEGTQYF
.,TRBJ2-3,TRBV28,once,TGTGCCAGCAACGGGGTAGATACGCAGTATTTT,CASNGVDTQYF
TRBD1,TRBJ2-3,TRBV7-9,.,TGTGCCAGCACAGGGGGCGCCGAGGGCACAGATACGCAGTATTTT,CASTGGAEGTDTQYF
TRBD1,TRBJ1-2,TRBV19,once,TGTGCCAGTAGTATACAGGGGGGCTACGGCTATGGCTACACCTTC,CASSIQGGYGYGYTF
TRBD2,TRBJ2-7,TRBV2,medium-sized,TGTGCCAGCAGTGCGAGCGGGAGCTACGAGCAGTACTTC,CASSASGSYEQYF
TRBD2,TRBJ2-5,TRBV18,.,TGTGCCAGCTCAACTAGGTCTGGGCTAGCGGGAGCGTGGGAGACCCAGTACTTC,CASSTRSGLAGAWETQYF
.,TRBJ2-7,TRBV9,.,TGTGCCAGCAGCGCCGAGGGTGAGGAGCAGTACTTC,CASSAEGEEQYF
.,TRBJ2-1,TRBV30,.,TGTGCCTGGAGTTCGGTCCGCCGAGTACGAAATGAGCAGTTCTTC,CAWSSVRRVRNEQFF
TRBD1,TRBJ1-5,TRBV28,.,TGTGCCAGCAGTACACCTGTCGGGGACAGGGGAGGGCCCCAGCATTTT,CASSTPVGDRGGPQHF
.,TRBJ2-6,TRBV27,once,TGTGCCAGCAGTCCAGGGTCGGGGGCCAACGTCCTGACTTTC,CASSPGSGANVLTF
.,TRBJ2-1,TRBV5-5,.,TGTGCCAGCAGCTTGGCGATCCGGACGGACTACAATGAGCAGTTCTTC,CASSLAIRTDYNEQFF
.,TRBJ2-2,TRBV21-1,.,TGTGCCAGCAGCAAAACGGGATTGAACACCGGGGAGCTGTTTTTT,CASSKTGLNTGELFF
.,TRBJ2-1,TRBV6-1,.,TGTGCCAGCAGTGAAGGACGGACATACAATGAGCAGTTCTTC,CASSEGRTYNEQFF
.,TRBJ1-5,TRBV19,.,TGTGCCAGTACCGGAAGGGGGAATAGCAATCAGCCCCAGCATTTT,CASTGRGNSNQPQHF
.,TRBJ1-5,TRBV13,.,TGTGCCAGCAGCATTAGGGGGAATCAGCCCCAGCATTTT,CASSIRGNQPQHF
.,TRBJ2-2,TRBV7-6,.,TGTGCCAGCAGCTTAGAGGGTAGCGGCCGTAACGGGGAGCTGTTTTTT,CASSLEGSGRNGELFF
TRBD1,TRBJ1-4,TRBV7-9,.,TGTGCCAGCAGCCTCGGGACAGTTCGAGAAAAACTGTTTTTT,CASSLGTVREKLFF
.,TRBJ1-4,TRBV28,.,TGTGCCAGCAGTTCCCCCGGCGAGGTCAGCGAAAAACTGTTTTTT,CASSSPGEVSEKLFF
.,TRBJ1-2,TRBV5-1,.,TGCGCCAGCAGCCCCGACAGCCACTATGGCTACACCTTC,CASSPDSHYGYTF
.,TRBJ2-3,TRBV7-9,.,TGTGCCAGCAAGCAGGAAGCAGATACGCAGTATTTT,CASKQEADTQYF
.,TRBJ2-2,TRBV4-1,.,TGCGCCAGCAGCCAAGCACAGGGATTTACCGGGGAGCTGTTTTTT,CASSQAQGFTGELFF
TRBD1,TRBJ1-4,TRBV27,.,TGTGCCAGCAGTTCCCCTGGACAGGGATATGAAAAACTGTTTTTT,CASSSPGQGYEKLFF
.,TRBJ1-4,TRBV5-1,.,TGCGCCAGCAGCTTAGCAGGCGCTAATGAAAAACTGTTTTTT,CASSLAGANEKLFF
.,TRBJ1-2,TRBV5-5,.,TGTGCCAGCAGCTCTGACCGCTTAGCTAACTATGGCTACACCTTC,CASSSDRLANYGYTF
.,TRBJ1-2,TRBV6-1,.,TGTGCCAGCAGGGGCACCCTGGGCGGCTACACCTTC,CASRGTLGGYTF
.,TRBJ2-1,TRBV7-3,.,TGTGCCAGCAGTCCCCACGTGGGAGTAATCGATGAGCAGTTCTTC,CASSPHVGVIDEQFF
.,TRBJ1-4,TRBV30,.,TGTGCCTGGGACGGTGGGGCGAATGAAAAACTGTTTTTT,CAWDGGANEKLFF
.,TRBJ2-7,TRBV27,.,TGTGCCAGCACTCCAGGGGCATTGAACGAGCAGTACTTC,CASTPGALNEQYF
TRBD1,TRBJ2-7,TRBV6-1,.,TGTGCCAGCAGTGTGACCGGGACAGACTACGAGCAGTACTTC,CASSVTGTDYEQYF
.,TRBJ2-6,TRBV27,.,TGTGCCAGCAGTTTAGTTAGGGGGAGGACTGGGGCCAACGTCCTGACTTTC,CASSLVRGRTGANVLTF
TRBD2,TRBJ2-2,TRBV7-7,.,TGTGCTAGCAGCTTAGCAGCGGGGGGCAACACCGGGGAGCTGTTTTTT,CASSLAAGGNTGELFF
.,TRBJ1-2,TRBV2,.,TGTGCCAGCAGTGTACAAGGGCGAGGGTATGGCTACACCTTC,CASSVQGRGYGYTF
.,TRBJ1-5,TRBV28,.,TGTGCCGCAAACAGGTATAGCAATCAGCCCCAGCATTTT,CAANRYSNQPQHF
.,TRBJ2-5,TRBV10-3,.,TGTGCCATCAGTGGGGACGCGTCCCAAGAGACCCAGTACTTC,CAISGDASQETQYF
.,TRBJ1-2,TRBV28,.,TGTGCCAGCAGTAGCCTAGGGGGGCACTATGGCTACACCTTC,CASSSLGGHYGYTF
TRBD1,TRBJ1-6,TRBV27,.,TGTGCCAGCAGTACGACAGGGGGGAATTCACCCCTCCACTTT,CASSTTGGNSPLHF
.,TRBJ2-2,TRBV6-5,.,TGTGCCAGCAGAACCGGGACCGCCTTCACCGGGGAGCTGTTTTTT,CASRTGTAFTGELFF